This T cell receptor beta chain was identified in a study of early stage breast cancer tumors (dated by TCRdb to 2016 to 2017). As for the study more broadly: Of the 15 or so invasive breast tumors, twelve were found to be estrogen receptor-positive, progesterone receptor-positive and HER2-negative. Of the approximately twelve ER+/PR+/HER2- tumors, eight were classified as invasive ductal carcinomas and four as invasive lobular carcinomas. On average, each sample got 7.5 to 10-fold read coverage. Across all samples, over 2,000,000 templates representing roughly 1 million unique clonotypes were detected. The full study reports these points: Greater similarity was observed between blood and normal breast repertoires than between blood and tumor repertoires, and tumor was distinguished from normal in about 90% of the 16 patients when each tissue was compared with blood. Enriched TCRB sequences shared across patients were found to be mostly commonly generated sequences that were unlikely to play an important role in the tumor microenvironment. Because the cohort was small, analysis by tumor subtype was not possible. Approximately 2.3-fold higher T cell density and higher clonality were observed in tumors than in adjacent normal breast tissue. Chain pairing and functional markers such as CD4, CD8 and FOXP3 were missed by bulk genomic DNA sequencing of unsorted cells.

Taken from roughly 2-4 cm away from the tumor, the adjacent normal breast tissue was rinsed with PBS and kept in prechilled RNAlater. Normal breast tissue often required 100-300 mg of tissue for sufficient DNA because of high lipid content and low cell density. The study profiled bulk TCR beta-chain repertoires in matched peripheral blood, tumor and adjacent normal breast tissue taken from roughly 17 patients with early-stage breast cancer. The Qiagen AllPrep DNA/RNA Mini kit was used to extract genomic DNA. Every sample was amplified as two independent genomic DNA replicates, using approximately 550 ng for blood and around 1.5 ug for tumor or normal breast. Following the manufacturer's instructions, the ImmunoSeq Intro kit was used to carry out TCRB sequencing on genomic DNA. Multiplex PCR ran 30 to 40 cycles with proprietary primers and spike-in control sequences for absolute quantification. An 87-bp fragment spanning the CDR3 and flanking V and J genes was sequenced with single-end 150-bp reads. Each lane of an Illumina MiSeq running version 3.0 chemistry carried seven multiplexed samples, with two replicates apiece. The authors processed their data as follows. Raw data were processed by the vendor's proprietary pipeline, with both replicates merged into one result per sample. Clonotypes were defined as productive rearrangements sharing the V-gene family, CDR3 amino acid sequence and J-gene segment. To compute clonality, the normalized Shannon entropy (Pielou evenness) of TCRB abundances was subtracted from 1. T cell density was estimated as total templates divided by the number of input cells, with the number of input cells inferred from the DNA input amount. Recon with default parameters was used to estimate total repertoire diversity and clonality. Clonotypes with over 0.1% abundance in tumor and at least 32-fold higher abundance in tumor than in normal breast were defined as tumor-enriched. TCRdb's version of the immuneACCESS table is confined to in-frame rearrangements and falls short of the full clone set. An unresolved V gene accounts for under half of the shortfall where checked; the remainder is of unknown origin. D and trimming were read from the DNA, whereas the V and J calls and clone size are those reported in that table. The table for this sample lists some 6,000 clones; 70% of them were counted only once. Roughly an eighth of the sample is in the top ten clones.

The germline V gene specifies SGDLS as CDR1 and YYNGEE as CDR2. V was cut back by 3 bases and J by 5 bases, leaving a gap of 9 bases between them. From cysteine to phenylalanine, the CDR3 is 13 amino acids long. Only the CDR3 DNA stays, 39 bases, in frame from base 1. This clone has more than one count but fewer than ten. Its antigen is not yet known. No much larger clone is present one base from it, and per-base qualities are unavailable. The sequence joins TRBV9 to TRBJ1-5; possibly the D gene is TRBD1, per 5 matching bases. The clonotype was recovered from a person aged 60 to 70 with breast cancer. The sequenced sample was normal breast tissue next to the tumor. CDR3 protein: CASSAGGYQPQHF. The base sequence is TGTGCCAGCAGCGCCGGGGGTTATCAGCCCCAGCATTTT.